The T cell receptor beta chain under discussion was sequenced for a study of memory CD8 T cells in hepatitis C reinfection. Study-wide background: Between 55 and 20 weeks before reinfection detection, pre-reinfection samples were drawn.

Clones were read by immunoSEQ multiplex PCR, and TCRdb kept only the in-frame ones, dropping some. The table shows 45,000 to 65,000 clones, with roughly 86% occurring only once. Time point of the sample: pre-reinfection, 55 to 20 weeks before reinfection detection. TCR sequencing was done directly ex vivo on sorted cells, without expansion in vitro. The CDR3 covers 14 residues. The V segment lost 5 bases and the J segment 0 bases; nucleotides outside the gene matches: 3. Per the germline V gene, CDR1 is MNHEY and CDR2 is SMNVEV (reference sequence). Material for sequencing was naive CD8+ T cells sorted from blood. This clonotype was obtained from a man aged 18 to 35 with hepatitis C virus infection. The genes are TRBV27 and TRBJ2-7; 8 positions agree with TRBD2. CDR3: CASSPGLASYEQYV. The CDR3 DNA follows: TGTGCCAGCAGTCCCGGACTAGCCTCCTACGAGCAGTACGTC.